This record looks at one T cell receptor beta chain sequence and its context. In its sample, this clone was seen a few times. Its antigen specificity is not known. No qualities accompany the bases; no much larger clone lies one base away. These data are taken from a study of vaccination effects on CD4 cells after COVID-19 (dated by TCRdb to between 2021 and 2022). In terms of the full investigation: To identify antigen-specific CD4+ T cell clonotypes by their expansion, the ViraFEST assay first stimulated PBMC with viral peptide pools and then applied TCR sequencing. SARS-CoV-2 spike-specific CD4+ TCR repertoires from before and after mRNA vaccination were compared in COVID-19 convalescent patients and in infection-naive vaccine recipients. Each well held two million PBMC cultured in IMDM containing roughly 5% human AB serum, 9.5 to 10 IU/ml IL-2 and gentamicin, along with around 11 ug/ml peptides. Altogether, approximately 10 COVID-19 convalescent patients and a few SARS-CoV-2-naive healthy vaccine recipients made up the full study. The Oncomine TCR Beta short-read assay on an Illumina iSeq 100 was used to sequence cultures from other donors in the study. Each participant got two doses of an mRNA SARS-CoV-2 vaccine, either BNT162b2 or mRNA-1273.

Preparation of the library involved the immunoSEQ multiplex PCR assay. TCR beta CDR3 sequencing was performed on DNA from the cultured, isolated CD4+ T cells. The original pipeline was this. Non-productive TCR sequences were removed, reads were trimmed to the CDR3 region, and CDR3s of at least 7 amino acids were retained. The MANAFEST web app was used to pick out antigen-specific clonotypes by comparing their expansion in peptide wells with that in reference cultures. To be called positive, a clone needed expansion at FDR<0.05 compared with the reference and with all other wells, an odds ratio greater than 5, and a frequency greater than 0.1% in two replicate wells. A clonotype was called cross-reactive if it was significantly expanded both in SARS-CoV-2 spike wells and in at least one common cold coronavirus spike condition. Using the stringdist R package, CDR3 similarity was measured by Levenshtein distance, and unrooted trees were constructed with ape in R 3.6.1. TCRdb retrieved this table from immuneACCESS and kept in-frame rearrangements only. Not all clones are present; in checked studies, unresolved V genes account for under half, and no reason is known for the remainder. The DNA was the basis for D and trimming; V, J and clone size are from that table. The sample table lists over 45,000 clones, approximately 61% of them with a count of one. Of the sample, roughly 6% falls within the top ten clones.

Trimming takes 2 bases from V and 7 bases from J, and the germline ends sit 14 bases apart. Including the terminal cysteine and phenylalanine, the CDR3 comprises 13 residues. Only the CDR3 DNA is retained, 39 bases long and in frame from the first base. The germline V gene sets CDR1 to SQVTM and CDR2 to ANQGSEA. Study-wide conclusions, independent of this receptor: Only a small number of convalescent patients were included, and no early post-infection timepoints were available, which limited the study. Among healthy vaccine recipients, nearly all vaccine-induced clones were SARS-CoV-2 mono-reactive, and only 1 of 255 was cross-reactive with common cold coronaviruses. Clones induced by infection and clones induced by vaccination both contracted markedly at late timepoints after vaccination, which fits with T cell responses waning over time.

After 10 days of culture, CD4+ T cells were isolated with the EasySep CD4+ T cell isolation kit. Healthy vaccine recipients had no prior SARS-CoV-2 infection, confirmed by negative nucleocapsid antibodies before and after vaccination. Half of the culture medium was replaced with fresh IL-2-containing medium on days 3 and 7. Unless noted otherwise, every peptide stimulation condition was grown in triplicate wells. PBMC were separated from whole blood using Ficoll-Paque Plus gradient centrifugation and were then either cryopreserved at -140C or used fresh. The QIAamp micro DNA kit was used to extract genomic DNA from the cultured CD4+ T cells.

Here the chain combines TRBV29-1 and TRBJ1-1, and the D gene may be TRBD1, 6 bases matching. The source of this sequence is a human donor who received a COVID-19 vaccine. Here the sequenced sample was CD4+ T cells from PBMCs cultured without peptide, taken before COVID-19 vaccination. The sequenced DNA is TGCAGCGTTGAAAGGGGGGTGGGGATTGAAGCTTTCTTT. It translates as CSVERGVGIEAFF.